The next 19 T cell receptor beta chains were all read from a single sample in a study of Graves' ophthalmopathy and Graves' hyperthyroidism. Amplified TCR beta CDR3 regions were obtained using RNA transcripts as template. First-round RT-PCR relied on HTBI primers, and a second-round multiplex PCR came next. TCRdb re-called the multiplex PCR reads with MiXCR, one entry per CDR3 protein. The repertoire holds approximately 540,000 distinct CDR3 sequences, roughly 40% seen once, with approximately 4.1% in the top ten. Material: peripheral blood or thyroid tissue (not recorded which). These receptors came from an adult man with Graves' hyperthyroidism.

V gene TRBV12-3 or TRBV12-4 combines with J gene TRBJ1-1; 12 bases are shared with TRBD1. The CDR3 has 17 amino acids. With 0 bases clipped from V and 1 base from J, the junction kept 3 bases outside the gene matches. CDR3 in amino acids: CASSLAGDRGRNTEAFF. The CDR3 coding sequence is TGTGCCAGCAGTTTAGCGGGGGACAGGGGGCGGAACACTGAAGCTTTCTTT.

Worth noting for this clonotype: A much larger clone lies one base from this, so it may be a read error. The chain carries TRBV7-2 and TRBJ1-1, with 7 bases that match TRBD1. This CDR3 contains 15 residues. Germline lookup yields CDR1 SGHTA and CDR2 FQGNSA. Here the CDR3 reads CASSAQGGTDTGAFF. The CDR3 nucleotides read TGTGCCAGCAGTGCCCAGGGGGGTACGGACACTGGAGCTTTCTTT.

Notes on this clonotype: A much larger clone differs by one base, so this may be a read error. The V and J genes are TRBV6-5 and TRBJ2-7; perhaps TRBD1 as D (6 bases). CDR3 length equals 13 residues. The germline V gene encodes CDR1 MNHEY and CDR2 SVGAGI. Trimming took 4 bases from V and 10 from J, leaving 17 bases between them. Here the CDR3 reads CASSCGTGFTQYF. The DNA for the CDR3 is TGTGCCAGCAGTTGCGGTACAGGGTTTACCCAGTACTTC.

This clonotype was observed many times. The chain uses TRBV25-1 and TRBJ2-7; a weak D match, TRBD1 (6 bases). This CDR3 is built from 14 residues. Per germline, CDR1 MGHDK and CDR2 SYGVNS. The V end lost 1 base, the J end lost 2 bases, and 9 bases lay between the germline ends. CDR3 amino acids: CASSEWDTPYEQYF. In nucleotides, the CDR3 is TGTGCCAGCAGTGAATGGGACACCCCCTACGAGCAGTACTTC.

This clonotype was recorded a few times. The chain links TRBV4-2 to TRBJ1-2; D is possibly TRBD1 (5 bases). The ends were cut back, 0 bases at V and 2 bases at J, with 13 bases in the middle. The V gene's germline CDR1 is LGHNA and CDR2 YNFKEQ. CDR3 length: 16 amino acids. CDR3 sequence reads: CASSQEGETLNYGYTF. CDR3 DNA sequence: TGTGCCAGCAGCCAAGAGGGGGAGACTTTGAACTATGGCTACACCTTC.

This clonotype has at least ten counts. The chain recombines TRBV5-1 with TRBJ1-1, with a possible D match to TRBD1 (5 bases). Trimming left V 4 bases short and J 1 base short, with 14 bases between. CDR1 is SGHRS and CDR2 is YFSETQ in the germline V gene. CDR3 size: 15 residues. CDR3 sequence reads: CASSPVGVTNTEAFF. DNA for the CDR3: TGCGCCAGCAGCCCGGTGGGGGTCACGAACACTGAAGCTTTCTTT.

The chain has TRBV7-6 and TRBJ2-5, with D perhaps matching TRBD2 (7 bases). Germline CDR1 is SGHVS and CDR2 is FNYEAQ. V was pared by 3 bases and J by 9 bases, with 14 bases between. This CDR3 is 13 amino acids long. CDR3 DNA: TGTGCCAGCAGCTTGGGGGGGGCACAGCCCCAGTACTTC. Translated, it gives CASSLGGAQPQYF.

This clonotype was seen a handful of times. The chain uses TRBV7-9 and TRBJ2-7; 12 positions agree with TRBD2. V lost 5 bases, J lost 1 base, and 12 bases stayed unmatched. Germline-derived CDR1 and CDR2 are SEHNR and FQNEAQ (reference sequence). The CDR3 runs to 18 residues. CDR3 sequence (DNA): TGTGCCAGCAGCCCAGGACTAGCGGGACCGGACCAATCCTACGAGCAGTACTTC. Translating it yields CASSPGLAGPDQSYEQYF.

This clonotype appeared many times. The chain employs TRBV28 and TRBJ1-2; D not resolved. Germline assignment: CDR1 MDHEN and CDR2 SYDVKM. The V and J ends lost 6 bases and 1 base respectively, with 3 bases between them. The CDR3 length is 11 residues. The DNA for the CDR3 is TGTGCCAGCAGCGATAACTATGGCTACACCTTC. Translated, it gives CASSDNYGYTF.

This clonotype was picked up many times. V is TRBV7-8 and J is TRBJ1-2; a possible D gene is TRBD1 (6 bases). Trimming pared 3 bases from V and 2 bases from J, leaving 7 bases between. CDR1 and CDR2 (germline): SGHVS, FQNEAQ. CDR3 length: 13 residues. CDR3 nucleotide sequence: TGTGCCAGCAGCTTTGGACAGAACTATGGCTACACCTTC. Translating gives CASSFGQNYGYTF. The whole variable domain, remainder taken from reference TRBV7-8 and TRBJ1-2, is GAGVSQSPRYKVAKRGQDVALRCDPISGHVSLFWYQQALGQGPEFLTYFQNEAQLDKSGLPSDRFFAERPEGSVSTLKIQRTQQEDSAVYLCASSFGQNYGYTFGSGTRLTVV.

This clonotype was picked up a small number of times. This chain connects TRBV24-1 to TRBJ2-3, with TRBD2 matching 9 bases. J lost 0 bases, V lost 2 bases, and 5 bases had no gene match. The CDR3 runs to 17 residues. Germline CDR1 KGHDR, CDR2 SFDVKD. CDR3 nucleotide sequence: TGTGCCACCAGTGATTCTGGCGGGGGGGCTAGCACAGATACGCAGTATTTT. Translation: CATSDSGGGASTDTQYF.

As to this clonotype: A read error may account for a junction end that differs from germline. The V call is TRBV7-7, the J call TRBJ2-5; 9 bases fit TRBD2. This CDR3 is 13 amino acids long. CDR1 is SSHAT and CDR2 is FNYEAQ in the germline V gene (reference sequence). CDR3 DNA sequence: TGTGCTAGCAGCTTTAGCGGGAGTACGGCCCAGTACTTC. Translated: CASSFSGSTAQYF.

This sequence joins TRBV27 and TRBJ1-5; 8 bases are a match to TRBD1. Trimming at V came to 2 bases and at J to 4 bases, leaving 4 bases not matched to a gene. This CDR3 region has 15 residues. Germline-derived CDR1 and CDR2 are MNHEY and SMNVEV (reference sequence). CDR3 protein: CASSLTTGGNQPQHF. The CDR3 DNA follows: TGTGCCAGCAGTTTAACTACAGGGGGTAATCAGCCCCAGCATTTT.

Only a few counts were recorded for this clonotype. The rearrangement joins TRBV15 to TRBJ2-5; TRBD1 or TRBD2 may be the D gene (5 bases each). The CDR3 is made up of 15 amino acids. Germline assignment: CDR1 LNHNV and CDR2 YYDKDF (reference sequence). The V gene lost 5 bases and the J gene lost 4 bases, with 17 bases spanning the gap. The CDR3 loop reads CATSLNGGAGETQYF. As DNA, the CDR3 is TGTGCCACCAGCCTTAACGGTGGGGCGGGAGAGACCCAGTACTTC.

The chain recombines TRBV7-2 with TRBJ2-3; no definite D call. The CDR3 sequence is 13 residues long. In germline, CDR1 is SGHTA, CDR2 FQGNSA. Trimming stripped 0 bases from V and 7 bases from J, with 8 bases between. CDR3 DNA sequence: TGTGCCAGCAGCTTAGCGCGACTCAATACGCAGTATTTT. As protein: CASSLARLNTQYF. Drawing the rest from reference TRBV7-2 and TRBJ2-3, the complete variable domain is GAGVSQSPSNKVTEKGKDVELRCDPISGHTALYWYRQSLGQGLEFLIYFQGNSAPDKSGLPSDRFSAERTGGSVSTLTIQRTQQEDSAVYLCASSLARLNTQYFGPGTRLTVL.

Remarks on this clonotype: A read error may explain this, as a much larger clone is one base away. CDR3 sequence reads: CTGPSAAYMNTEAFF. CDR3 DNA: TGTACCGGACCCTCGGCAGCCTATATGAACACTGAAGCTTTCTTT. The chain has TRBV9 and TRBJ1-1; the D is unclear. Germline V gene data show CDR1 as SGDLS and CDR2 as YYNGEE. The CDR3 spans 15 residues.

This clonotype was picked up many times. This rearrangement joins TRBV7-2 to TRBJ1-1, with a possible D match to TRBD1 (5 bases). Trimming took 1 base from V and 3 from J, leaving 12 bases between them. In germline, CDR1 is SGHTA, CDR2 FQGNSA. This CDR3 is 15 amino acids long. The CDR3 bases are TGTGCCAGCAGCTTAGTTCCAGACAGTTACACTGAAGCTTTCTTT. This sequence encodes CASSLVPDSYTEAFF.

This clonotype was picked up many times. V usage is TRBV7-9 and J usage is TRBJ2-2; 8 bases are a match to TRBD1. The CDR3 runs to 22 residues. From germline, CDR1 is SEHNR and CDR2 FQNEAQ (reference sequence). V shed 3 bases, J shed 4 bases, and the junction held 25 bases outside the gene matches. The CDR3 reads CASSFTTVGRDRQSVGTGELFF. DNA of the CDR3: TGTGCCAGCAGCTTTACCACGGTGGGCCGGGACAGGCAATCTGTTGGCACCGGGGAGCTGTTTTTT.

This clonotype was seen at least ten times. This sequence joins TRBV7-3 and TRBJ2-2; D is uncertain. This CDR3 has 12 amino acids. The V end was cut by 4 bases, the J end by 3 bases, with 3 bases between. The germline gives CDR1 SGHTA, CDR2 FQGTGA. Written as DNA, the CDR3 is TGTGCCAGCAGCTCGTACACCGGGGAGCTGTTTTTT. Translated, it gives CASSSYTGELFF.